These 24 T cell receptor beta chains were sequenced from one sample in a study of blood T cell repertoires in COVID-19. The table came from immunoSEQ multiplex PCR; TCRdb's copy has only in-frame clones and leaves some out. The data contain approximately 480,000 clones, roughly 87% of them seen just once; the ten biggest clones take up around 0.95%. The sequencing input was peripheral blood. Every receptor here comes from a man in his late teens or twenties with COVID-19, enrolled during active disease.

The chain couples TRBV2 to TRBJ2-7; TRBD2 might be the D (6 bases). This CDR3 spans 14 amino acids. The germline V gene has CDR1 SNHLY and CDR2 FYNNEI. Trimming removed 5 bases from V and 4 bases from J, with 15 bases in between. The DNA of the CDR3 is TGTGCCAGCAGTAGCGGGCGCGGAATATACGAGCAGTACTTC. It encodes CASSSGRGIYEQYF. Full variable domain (rest looked up from reference TRBV2 and TRBJ2-7): EPEVTQTPSHQVTQMGQEVILRCVPISNHLYFYWYRQILGQKVEFLVSFYNNEISEKSEIFDDQFSVERPDGSNFTLKIRSTKLEDSAMYFCASSSGRGIYEQYFGPGTRLTVT.

This chain links TRBV11-2 with TRBJ2-7; 10 nucleotides line up with TRBD2. The length of the CDR3 is 15 residues. Germline V gene lookup returns CDR1 SGHAT and CDR2 FQNNGV. V lost 3 bases, J lost 3 bases, and 5 bases stayed unmatched. Here the CDR3 DNA reads TGTGCCAGCAGCTTCGTTAGCGGGAGGAACTACGAGCAGTACTTC. Its protein is CASSFVSGRNYEQYF.

The V and J genes are TRBV19 and TRBJ2-1, with 9 bases aligning to TRBD2. The J segment lost 10 bases and the V segment lost 2 bases, leaving 9 bases of the junction unmatched. The CDR3 runs to 15 residues. Germline V gene sequence: CDR1 LNHDA, CDR2 SQIVND (reference sequence). CDR3 amino acids: CASSISGRRTGEQFF. CDR3 sequence (DNA): TGTGCCAGTAGTATAAGCGGGAGGAGGACCGGGGAGCAGTTCTTC.

This clone was seen a handful of times. Other nucleotide sequences from this sample produce the same CDR3. This rearrangement joins TRBV24-1 to TRBJ2-6; D not certain. Trimming shortened V by 4 bases and J by 0 bases, and 3 bases separated the two germline ends. This CDR3 comprises 14 residues. CDR1 is KGHDR and CDR2 is SFDVKD in the germline V gene. The CDR3 nucleotides read TGTGCCACCAGTGACAGCTCTGGGGCCAACGTCCTGACTTTC. Its translation is CATSDSSGANVLTF.

The rearrangement uses TRBV27 and TRBJ2-1, with 9 positions matching TRBD2. With 5 bases clipped from V and 4 bases from J, the junction kept 6 bases outside the gene matches. This CDR3 contains 15 residues. Germline V gene lookup returns CDR1 MNHEY and CDR2 SMNVEV (reference sequence). The CDR3, as DNA: TGTGCCAGCAGTGTAATGCTAGCGGGGTACAATGAGCAGTTCTTC. Amino acids: CASSVMLAGYNEQFF.

The CDR3 sequence is CATSRAIYNEQFF. The CDR3 DNA is TGTGCCACCAGCAGAGCCATTTACAATGAGCAGTTCTTC. The genes are TRBV15 and TRBJ2-1; no reliable D call. The CDR3 has 13 residues. V was pared by 1 base and J by 4 bases, with 5 bases between. Germline V gene lookup returns CDR1 LNHNV and CDR2 YYDKDF (reference sequence).

This sequence joins TRBV7-6 and TRBJ2-1; 13 positions match TRBD2. Germline CDR1 reads SGHVS; CDR2 reads FNYEAQ. The CDR3 contains 18 residues. J gave up 2 bases and V 1 base, and 5 bases lay outside the gene matches. The CDR3 bases are TGTGCCAGCAGCTTAGGGACTAGCGGGAGCTCGGCCTACAATGAGCAGTTCTTC. It translates to CASSLGTSGSSAYNEQFF. The full variable domain, with the rest looked up from reference TRBV7-6 and TRBJ2-1, is GAGVSQSPRYKVTKRGQDVALRCDPISGHVSLYWYRQALGQGPEFLTYFNYEAQQDKSGLPNDRFSAERPEGSISTLTIQRTEQRDSAMYRCASSLGTSGSSAYNEQFFGPGTRLTVL.

This chain uses TRBV5-4 with TRBJ1-1; D not certain. The CDR3 is 15 residues long. V lost 1 base to trimming and J lost 5 bases, with 15 bases between them. Germline V gene lookup returns CDR1 SGHNT and CDR2 YYREEE (reference sequence). CDR3 coding DNA: TGTGCCAGCAGCTTGAAGTCAGGAGGAAATACTGAAGCTTTCTTT. Its protein product is CASSLKSGGNTEAFF. Full variable domain (rest looked up from reference TRBV5-4 and TRBJ1-1): ETGVTQSPTHLIKTRGQQVTLRCSSQSGHNTVSWYQQALGQGPQFIFQYYREEENGRGNFPPRFSGLQFPNYSSELNVNALELDDSALYLCASSLKSGGNTEAFFGQGTRLTVV.

This chain joins TRBV7-9 and TRBJ2-2; 12 nucleotides line up with TRBD2. Germline-derived CDR1 and CDR2 are SEHNR and FQNEAQ (reference sequence). This CDR3 has 18 residues. V lost 5 bases and J lost 0; bases outside the gene matches: 7. In DNA, the CDR3 is TGTGCCAGCAGCGCCTTACTAGCGGGGGGAACGAACACCGGGGAGCTGTTTTTT. Protein product: CASSALLAGGTNTGELFF. The full variable domain, its missing parts supplied by reference TRBV7-9 and TRBJ2-2, is DTGVSQNPRHKITKRGQNVTFRCDPISEHNRLYWYRQTLGQGPEFLTYFQNEAQLEKSRLLSDRFSAERPKGSFSTLEIQRTEQGDSAMYLCASSALLAGGTNTGELFFGEGSRLTVL.

The V and J genes are TRBV9 and TRBJ1-6; 7 nucleotides match TRBD1. Per germline, CDR1 SGDLS and CDR2 YYNGEE. The CDR3 runs to 17 residues. V lost 0 bases, J lost 8 bases, and 11 bases stayed unmatched. The CDR3, as DNA: TGTGCCAGCAGCGTAGGGGCATTCGACAGGGTTGATTCACCCCTCCACTTT. Translation gives CASSVGAFDRVDSPLHF.

The V call is TRBV10-2, the J call TRBJ1-1; 9 nucleotides match TRBD1. Germline assignment: CDR1 WSHSY and CDR2 SAAADI. The CDR3 has 16 amino acids. Unmatched junction bases numbered 12, after V lost 7 bases and J lost 3 bases. In DNA, the CDR3 is TGCGCCAGCAAATCACAGGGGGCCGACCCATACACTGAAGCTTTCTTT. Residues: CASKSQGADPYTEAFF.

The rearrangement uses TRBV27 and TRBJ1-2; D may be TRBD1 (5 bases). With 6 bases removed from V and 4 bases from J, the gap between germline ends came to 9 bases. The CDR3 runs to 12 residues. CDR1 MNHEY and CDR2 SMNVEV come from the germline V gene (reference sequence). The CDR3 sequence is CASRGLGYGYTF. For the CDR3, the DNA is TGTGCCAGCAGGGGGCTTGGCTATGGCTACACCTTC.

CDR3 nucleotide sequence: TGTGCCAGCAGCTCGCCGGGACAGGGGCGGACTGAAGCTTTCTTT. Encoded protein: CASSSPGQGRTEAFF. J is TRBJ1-1 and V is TRBV3-1 (or the pseudogene TRBV3-2); 10 positions match TRBD1. The CDR3 consists of 15 residues. Losses at the gene ends were 5 bases for V and 5 bases for J; bases not matched to a gene: 8. Germline loops: CDR1 LGHDT, CDR2 YNNKEL (reference sequence).

The chain combines TRBV29-1 with TRBJ2-7, with D hard to call. Deletions cut 5 bases from V and 5 bases from J, with 13 bases between. Germline CDR1 SQVTM, CDR2 ANQGSEA. This CDR3 is 12 amino acids long. This CDR3 reads CSVMAAANEQYF. The DNA for the CDR3 is TGCAGCGTTATGGCGGCCGCCAACGAGCAGTACTTC.

The V and J genes are TRBV4-2 and TRBJ1-2; 7 bases match TRBD1. This CDR3 is built from 13 residues. Germline values: CDR1 LGHNA, CDR2 YNFKEQ. V shed 3 bases and J 8 bases; nucleotides not matched to a gene: 6. As DNA, the CDR3 is TGTGCCAGCAGCCAGAAGGGGGCAAAAGGCTACACCTTC. This gives the protein CASSQKGAKGYTF.

The CDR3 bases are TGTGCCAGCACCCATGGGGGGGACACCATATATTTT. This codes for CASTHGGDTIYF. The chain carries TRBV12-3 or TRBV12-4 and TRBJ1-3; weak D call: TRBD1 (5 bases). This CDR3 contains 12 residues. Trimming took off 7 bases at V and 8 bases at J, with 12 bases between the two ends.

The DNA for the CDR3 is TGTGCCAGCAGCCCCACAGGGGTAGAAGGCTACACCTTC. This codes for CASSPTGVEGYTF. V gene TRBV14 combines with J gene TRBJ1-2; 7 nucleotides line up with TRBD1. The CDR3 has 13 residues. Germline values: CDR1 SGHDN, CDR2 FVKESK. The V and J ends lost 4 bases and 8 bases, in that order; junction bases with no gene match: 7.

There are a few counts of this clone. The CDR3 DNA reads TGTGCCAGTATCCCCCGGCGGGGGTGGGACTATGGCTACACCTTC. Residues: CASIPRRGWDYGYTF. The gene calls are TRBV19 and TRBJ1-2; possible D gene TRBD1, 5 bases. Germline V gene sequence: CDR1 LNHDA, CDR2 SQIVND (reference sequence). The CDR3 runs 15 residues. V was clipped by 7 bases and J by 3 bases, with 18 bases between them.

The chain recombines TRBV6-5 with TRBJ2-1; 9 bases agree with TRBD1. Germline assignment: CDR1 MNHEY and CDR2 SVGAGI. This CDR3 contains 14 residues. The V segment lost 7 bases and the J segment 6 bases; nucleotides outside the gene matches: 7. The CDR3 DNA is TGTGCCAGCAAAGGGACAGGGTCTTCCAATGAGCAGTTCTTC. Translating it yields CASKGTGSSNEQFF.

The CDR3, as DNA: TGCAGCGCTACGGACAGGAGCTCCTACGAGCAGTACTTC. It codes for CSATDRSSYEQYF. V usage is TRBV29-1 and J usage is TRBJ2-7; 7 bases match TRBD1. The CDR3 runs 13 residues. V lost 7 bases and J lost 0; bases outside the gene matches: 6. Germline V gene sequence: CDR1 SQVTM, CDR2 ANQGSEA.

This rearrangement joins TRBV15 to TRBJ1-6, with a tentative D call TRBD1 (5 bases). V was cut by 3 bases and J by 10 bases, with 16 bases left in between. CDR1 and CDR2 (germline): LNHNV, YYDKDF (reference sequence). CDR3 size: 15 residues. Written as DNA, the CDR3 is TGTGCCACCAGCAGTGAAGTGGGGGGTACCTCACCCCTCCACTTT. Residues: CATSSEVGGTSPLHF.

The chain couples TRBV19 to TRBJ2-3; tentatively, D is TRBD2 (5 bases). Germline assignment: CDR1 LNHDA and CDR2 SQIVND (reference sequence). Trimming pared 5 bases from V and 5 bases from J, leaving 5 bases between. This CDR3 contains 11 residues. The CDR3, as DNA: TGTGCCAGTAGTGGAGGAGATACGCAGTATTTT. This encodes CASSGGDTQYF.

The chain uses TRBV5-5 and TRBJ1-5, with D unclear. Looked up from germline, CDR1 is SGHKS and CDR2 is YYEKEE (reference sequence). V gave up 1 base and J gave up 4 bases, with 12 bases separating them. This CDR3 spans 15 amino acids. For the CDR3, the DNA is TGTGCCAGCAGCTTGATACACAGACAAAATCAGCCCCAGCATTTT. Translated, it gives CASSLIHRQNQPQHF.

This chain uses TRBV4-1 with TRBJ1-3, with unresolved D. CDR3 length: 15 residues. Germline CDR1 is MGHRA and CDR2 is YSYEKL. The V end lost 0 bases, the J end lost 0 bases, and 6 bases lay between the germline ends. The CDR3 nucleotides are TGCGCCAGCAGCCAAGACCCCAGCTCTGGAAACACCATATATTTT. It specifies CASSQDPSSGNTIYF.